These 29 T cell receptor beta chains share one sample of origin, sequenced in a study of shared clonotypes between healthy human individuals. Profiled with immunoSEQ multiplex PCR; TCRdb holds only in-frame clones, not every one. The repertoire holds some 550,000 clones, around 97% seen once, with around 0.057% in the top ten. The sample comprised naive CD4+ T cells sorted from blood. Subset here: CD45RA+ positively selected. These receptor sequences come from a woman under 40 in good health.

The chain has TRBV6-5 and TRBJ2-6, with D perhaps assigned TRBD1 or TRBD2 (5 bases each). The CDR3 consists of 16 residues. Germline V gene sequence: CDR1 MNHEY, CDR2 SVGAGI. V lost 2 bases and J lost 2, with 10 bases in between. In DNA form, the CDR3 reads TGTGCCAGCAGTTACAATCCGGGGCCTGGGGCCAACGTCCTGACTTTC. Translation: CASSYNPGPGANVLTF.

The chain joins TRBV28 to TRBJ1-2, with D possibly being TRBD1 (6 bases). V was pared by 10 bases and J by 1 base, with 13 bases between. The CDR3 consists of 13 residues. Germline CDR1 MDHEN, CDR2 SYDVKM. In DNA form, the CDR3 reads TGTGCCACCCGGACAGAATTTAACTATGGCTACACCTTC. Protein: CATRTEFNYGYTF.

This sequence joins TRBV15 and TRBJ1-2; 8 nucleotides agree with TRBD1. The CDR3 loop spans 16 amino acids. CDR1 is LNHNV and CDR2 is YYDKDF in the germline V gene (reference sequence). Trimming cost V 5 bases and J 7 bases; bases outside gene matches: 15. The CDR3 DNA follows: TGTGCCACCAGCTTAATTCCGGGACAGGTCTTTGGTGGCTACACCTTC. Its translation: CATSLIPGQVFGGYTF.

The chain combines TRBV30 with TRBJ2-1; no clear D gene. CDR1 and CDR2 from the germline V gene are GTSNPN and SVGIG (reference sequence). Trimming pared 3 bases from V and 3 bases from J, leaving 6 bases between. The CDR3 extends over 12 amino acids. CDR3 nucleotide sequence: TGTGCCTGGAGGCAGGACTACAATGAGCAGTTCTTC. Residues: CAWRQDYNEQFF. The variable domain in full, completed from reference TRBV30 and TRBJ2-1, reads SQTIHQWPATLVQPVGSPLSLECTVEGTSNPNLYWYRQAAGRGLQLLFYSVGIGQISSEVPQNLSASRPQDRQFILSSKKLLLSDSGFYLCAWRQDYNEQFFGPGTRLTVL.

This chain joins TRBV5-5 and TRBJ2-7, with TRBD2 identical over 14 bases. Germline CDR1 SGHKS, CDR2 YYEKEE (reference sequence). CDR3 length: 18 residues. J lost 9 bases, V lost 4 bases, and 18 bases had no gene match. CDR3 region: CASSPVGTSGGPSLTQYF. The CDR3 DNA is TGTGCCAGCAGCCCTGTCGGGACTAGCGGGGGTCCCTCGTTAACGCAGTACTTC.

This clone was seen only once. CDR3 protein: CASSAGTTNEQFF. The DNA of the CDR3 is TGTGCCAGCTCAGCCGGGACTACCAATGAGCAGTTCTTC. The chain combines TRBV18 with TRBJ2-1; TRBD2 matches 7 bases. The V gene's germline CDR1 is KGHSH and CDR2 LQKENI. V lost 5 bases and J lost 6; bases outside the gene matches: 4. The CDR3 is 13 amino acids.

As DNA, the CDR3 is TGTGCCAGCAGCTTACTAGGACAGGGCAATGAGCAGTTCTTC. The encoded protein is CASSLLGQGNEQFF. The rearrangement links TRBV7-2 to TRBJ2-1, with 8 bases aligning to TRBD1. Germline CDR1 and CDR2: SGHTA and FQGNSA. CDR3 length equals 14 residues. V gave up 2 bases and J gave up 6 bases; unmatched junction bases: 3.

The chain employs TRBV29-1 and TRBJ2-7; TRBD1 aligns across 8 bases. The CDR3 extends over 14 amino acids. CDR1 is SQVTM and CDR2 is ANQGSEA in the germline V gene. The junction had 14 bases not matched to a gene; V was cut back by 6 bases and J by 7 bases. This CDR3 is CSVRPGQAPGEQYF. In DNA form, the CDR3 reads TGCAGCGTGAGACCGGGACAGGCCCCGGGAGAGCAGTACTTC.

This chain links TRBV5-1 with TRBJ1-2, with D perhaps TRBD1 (5 bases). CDR1 and CDR2 from the germline V gene are SGHRS and YFSETQ. CDR3 length equals 15 residues. The V end was cut by 4 bases, the J end by 2 bases, with 15 bases between. The CDR3 DNA reads as TGCGCCAGCAGCATCAACAGGCTACAGAACTATGGCTACACCTTC. It codes for CASSINRLQNYGYTF.

This rearrangement joins TRBV4-2 to TRBJ1-6; 7 nucleotides align to TRBD1. The CDR3 is made up of 15 amino acids. V trimming: 4 bases; J trimming: 6 bases; junction bases outside the gene matches: 6. Germline CDR1 reads LGHNA; CDR2 reads YNFKEQ. The CDR3 protein is CASSLGTDRNSPLHF. Written as DNA, the CDR3 is TGTGCCAGCAGCCTTGGGACAGATCGTAATTCACCCCTCCACTTT.

In this sample, this clone turned up once. The chain carries TRBV5-1 and TRBJ2-3; TRBD1 matches at 10 bases. With V trimmed by 0 bases and J by 3 bases, 10 bases remained unmatched. The length of the CDR3 is 18 residues. The germline V gene has CDR1 SGHRS and CDR2 YFSETQ. DNA of the CDR3: TGCGCCAGCAGCTTGGCCGGACAGGGGGAATCGGGGACAGATACGCAGTATTTT. Translation: CASSLAGQGESGTDTQYF.

This clone is a singleton in its sample. The chain uses TRBV5-1 and TRBJ2-7; maybe TRBD2 (6 bases). Trimming shortened V by 5 bases and J by 7 bases, and 22 bases separated the two germline ends. Germline V gene sequence: CDR1 SGHRS, CDR2 YFSETQ. The CDR3 spans 15 residues. Written as DNA, the CDR3 is TGCGCCAGCAGGCATGACGTAGCGGTACTTTTGGAGCAGTACTTC. Protein: CASRHDVAVLLEQYF. Drawing the rest from reference TRBV5-1 and TRBJ2-7, the complete variable domain is KAGVTQTPRYLIKTRGQQVTLSCSPISGHRSVSWYQQTPGQGLQFLFEYFSETQRNKGNFPGRFSGRQFSNSRSEMNVSTLELGDSALYLCASRHDVAVLLEQYFGPGTRLTVT.

The chain combines TRBV7-8 with TRBJ2-1, with TRBD2 matching over 15 bases. CDR1 SGHVS and CDR2 FQNEAQ come from the germline V gene. The V segment lost 5 bases and the J segment 0 bases; nucleotides outside the gene matches: 5. This CDR3 is 18 amino acids long. DNA of the CDR3: TGTGCCAGCAGCACCGGGACTAGCGGGAGGATCTCCTACAATGAGCAGTTCTTC. It yields the protein CASSTGTSGRISYNEQFF.

The gene calls are TRBV10-3 and TRBJ1-1, with 8 bases fitting TRBD1. The germline V gene has CDR1 ENHRY and CDR2 SYGVKD. CDR3 size: 14 residues. V dropped 7 bases and J dropped 4; count of bases not matched to a gene: 8. The CDR3 reads CAIMEQGAGTEAFF. The CDR3 DNA sequence: TGTGCCATCATGGAGCAGGGGGCCGGCACTGAAGCTTTCTTT.

The V and J genes are TRBV18 and TRBJ2-5, with D uncertain. V gave up 3 bases and J gave up 0 bases, with 17 bases separating them. Per germline, CDR1 KGHSH and CDR2 LQKENI. There are 17 residues in the CDR3. The CDR3 DNA is TGTGCCAGCTCACCCGTCCCAGCTACTCAGTACCAAGAGACCCAGTACTTC. Translated: CASSPVPATQYQETQYF.

V is TRBV19 and J is TRBJ2-2, with 16 bases fitting TRBD2. With 5 bases clipped from V and 3 bases from J, the junction kept 12 bases outside the gene matches. Germline CDR1 reads LNHDA; CDR2 reads SQIVND (reference sequence). The CDR3 is 20 amino acids. CDR3 amino acids: CASSYLGLAGGPEDTGELFF. The DNA for the CDR3 is TGTGCCAGTAGTTATCTGGGACTAGCGGGAGGGCCAGAGGACACCGGGGAGCTGTTTTTT.

The J gene is TRBJ2-5, the V gene TRBV5-6, with D unclear. The CDR3 covers 16 residues. Deletions cut 0 bases from V and 3 bases from J, with 15 bases between. The germline V gene has CDR1 SGHDT and CDR2 YYEEEE. The CDR3 is CASSLAAVRWEETQYF. Here the CDR3 DNA reads TGTGCCAGCAGCTTGGCCGCCGTCAGATGGGAAGAGACCCAGTACTTC.

V and J are TRBV19 and TRBJ2-7; D call uncertain. The V end was cut by 3 bases, the J end by 3 bases, with 12 bases between. The CDR3 loop spans 14 amino acids. The germline CDR1 and CDR2 sequences are LNHDA and SQIVND (reference sequence). The CDR3 region is CASSIPGSVYEQYF. CDR3 nucleotides: TGTGCCAGTAGTATCCCGGGTTCGGTCTACGAGCAGTACTTC.

The J gene is TRBJ2-3, the V gene TRBV5-1; 12 nucleotides align to TRBD2. V shed 5 bases, J shed 3 bases, and the junction held 7 bases outside the gene matches. This CDR3 comprises 16 residues. The germline V gene has CDR1 SGHRS and CDR2 YFSETQ. The CDR3 here is CASRKTSGSRTDTQYF. The CDR3 DNA sequence: TGCGCCAGCAGGAAGACTAGCGGGAGTAGGACAGATACGCAGTATTTT. The entire variable domain, with the rest obtained from reference TRBV5-1 and TRBJ2-3, is as follows: KAGVTQTPRYLIKTRGQQVTLSCSPISGHRSVSWYQQTPGQGLQFLFEYFSETQRNKGNFPGRFSGRQFSNSRSEMNVSTLELGDSALYLCASRKTSGSRTDTQYFGPGTRLTVL.

The chain is built from TRBV7-6 and TRBJ1-1, with 7 bases fitting TRBD1. The CDR3 has 18 residues. V trimming: 6 bases; J trimming: 1 base; junction bases outside the gene matches: 17. The germline gives CDR1 SGHVS, CDR2 FNYEAQ. This CDR3 reads CASRLIAGQAHGNTEAFF. The CDR3 DNA sequence: TGTGCCAGCAGGCTCATAGCAGGACAGGCCCACGGGAACACTGAAGCTTTCTTT. The variable domain in full, completed from reference TRBV7-6 and TRBJ1-1, reads GAGVSQSPRYKVTKRGQDVALRCDPISGHVSLYWYRQALGQGPEFLTYFNYEAQQDKSGLPNDRFSAERPEGSISTLTIQRTEQRDSAMYRCASRLIAGQAHGNTEAFFGQGTRLTVV.

The gene calls are TRBV19 and TRBJ2-2; 12 bases line up with TRBD1. CDR3 size: 16 residues. The germline gives CDR1 LNHDA, CDR2 SQIVND (reference sequence). V gave up 6 bases and J gave up 7 bases; unmatched junction bases: 9. As DNA, the CDR3 is TGTGCCAGTAGAAATCGGGGACAGGGGGCGAGCGGGGAGCTGTTTTTT. Amino acid sequence: CASRNRGQGASGELFF.

The chain carries TRBV5-1 and TRBJ2-5; D is uncertain. V was trimmed by 1 base and J by 5 bases, leaving 9 bases between them. This CDR3 contains 13 residues. CDR1 is SGHRS and CDR2 is YFSETQ in the germline V gene. This CDR3 reads CASSLPMRETQYF. The CDR3 DNA sequence: TGCGCCAGCAGCTTGCCGATGCGGGAGACCCAGTACTTC.

The chain has TRBV7-9 and TRBJ1-5, with D maybe TRBD1 (5 bases). The CDR3 sequence is 13 residues long. Germline loops: CDR1 SEHNR, CDR2 FQNEAQ (reference sequence). V was clipped by 10 bases and J by 5 bases, with 15 bases between them. The CDR3 loop is CATAEGSDQPQHF. The CDR3 DNA reads as TGTGCCACGGCGGAGGGGAGCGATCAGCCCCAGCATTTT.

V is TRBV2 and J is TRBJ2-7; 11 nucleotides align to TRBD2. CDR1 and CDR2 from the germline V gene are SNHLY and FYNNEI. The CDR3 length is 15 residues. V gave up 5 bases and J gave up 3 bases; unmatched junction bases: 6. The CDR3 nucleotides are TGTGCCAGCAGTAACGGACTAGCGGGTGGCTACGAGCAGTACTTC. Translated, it gives CASSNGLAGGYEQYF.

The chain joins TRBV5-1 to TRBJ2-1, with D perhaps matching TRBD1 (5 bases). This CDR3 is built from 13 residues. Trimming left V 0 bases short and J 9 bases short, with 10 bases between. The germline V gene encodes CDR1 SGHRS and CDR2 YFSETQ. DNA of the CDR3: TGCGCCAGCAGCTTGGGGACACGTATTGAGCAGTTCTTC. This sequence encodes CASSLGTRIEQFF.

The chain couples TRBV28 to TRBJ2-3; D is ambiguous. Germline loops: CDR1 MDHEN, CDR2 SYDVKM. This CDR3 is 15 amino acids long. The V gene lost 8 bases and the J gene lost 2 bases, with 17 bases spanning the gap. This chain's CDR3 is CASPPGLLNTDTQYF. In nucleotides, the CDR3 is TGTGCCAGCCCTCCTGGGCTCCTCAACACAGATACGCAGTATTTT. The full variable domain, rest sourced from reference TRBV28 and TRBJ2-3, is DVKVTQSSRYLVKRTGEKVFLECVQDMDHENMFWYRQDPGLGLRLIYFSYDVKMKEKGDIPEGYSVSREKKERFSLILESASTNQTSMYLCASPPGLLNTDTQYFGPGTRLTVL.

The chain joins TRBV4-1 to TRBJ1-5; TRBD1 might be the D (6 bases). The CDR3 has 16 amino acids. In germline, CDR1 is MGHRA, CDR2 YSYEKL. The V end lost 0 bases, the J end lost 6 bases, and 15 bases lay between the germline ends. The CDR3 DNA reads TGCGCCAGCAGCCAAGATTCCCATGGAGGGGGTCAGCCCCAGCATTTT. This sequence encodes CASSQDSHGGGQPQHF.

The genes are TRBV11-1 and TRBJ2-7, with D tentatively TRBD1 (6 bases). This CDR3 comprises 14 residues. Germline-derived CDR1 and CDR2 are SGHAT and FQDESV (reference sequence). The germline V and J ends were trimmed by 3 bases and 0 bases, with 9 bases remaining between them. CDR3 DNA: TGTGCCAGCAGCTTGACAGGCCTCTCCTACGAGCAGTACTTC. It codes for CASSLTGLSYEQYF. Full variable domain (rest looked up from reference TRBV11-1 and TRBJ2-7): EAEVAQSPRYKITEKSQAVAFWCDPISGHATLYWYRQILGQGPELLVQFQDESVVDDSQLPKDRFSAERLKGVDSTLKIQPAELGDSAMYLCASSLTGLSYEQYFGPGTRLTVT.

This chain uses TRBV11-2 with TRBJ1-2; 7 bases fit TRBD1. J lost 7 bases, V lost 5 bases, and 13 bases had no gene match. This CDR3 has 15 residues. Germline CDR1 and CDR2: SGHAT and FQNNGV. As DNA, the CDR3 is TGTGCCAGCAGCCAAACTAGGACAGGCTTTCCTGGCTACACCTTC. The encoded protein is CASSQTRTGFPGYTF. The full variable domain, with the rest looked up from reference TRBV11-2 and TRBJ1-2, is EAGVAQSPRYKIIEKRQSVAFWCNPISGHATLYWYQQILGQGPKLLIQFQNNGVVDDSQLPKDRFSAERLKGVDSTLKIQPAKLEDSAVYLCASSQTRTGFPGYTFGSGTRLTVV.